These 2 T cell receptor beta chains came from one sample sequenced in a study of blood T cell repertoires in COVID-19. Libraries were prepared by immunoSEQ multiplex PCR; TCRdb keeps only in-frame clonotypes and omits some of them. The sample comprises about 280,000 clones, around 85% of which are singletons, and roughly 2.6% rests with the top ten. The specimen sequenced was PBMCs or T cells enriched from blood (not recorded which). These receptors all stem from a woman aged 45-65 years who had recovered from COVID-19.

The chain employs TRBV7-9 and TRBJ2-4; tentatively, D is TRBD2 (5 bases). In germline, CDR1 is SEHNR, CDR2 FQNEAQ (reference sequence). Trimming stripped 3 bases from V and 0 bases from J, with 6 bases between. The CDR3 spans 14 residues. As DNA, the CDR3 is TGTGCCAGCAGCTTGCTAGCAGCCAAAAACATTCAGTACTTC. The encoded protein is CASSLLAAKNIQYF.

The rearrangement uses TRBV7-2 and TRBJ2-2; 14 nucleotides match TRBD2. CDR1 is SGHTA and CDR2 is FQGNSA in the germline V gene. The CDR3 sequence is 16 residues long. With V trimmed by 5 bases and J by 6 bases, 5 bases remained unmatched. The CDR3 sequence: CASSAWTSGGPGELFF. The DNA of the CDR3 is TGTGCCAGCAGCGCTTGGACTAGCGGGGGGCCCGGGGAGCTGTTTTTT.